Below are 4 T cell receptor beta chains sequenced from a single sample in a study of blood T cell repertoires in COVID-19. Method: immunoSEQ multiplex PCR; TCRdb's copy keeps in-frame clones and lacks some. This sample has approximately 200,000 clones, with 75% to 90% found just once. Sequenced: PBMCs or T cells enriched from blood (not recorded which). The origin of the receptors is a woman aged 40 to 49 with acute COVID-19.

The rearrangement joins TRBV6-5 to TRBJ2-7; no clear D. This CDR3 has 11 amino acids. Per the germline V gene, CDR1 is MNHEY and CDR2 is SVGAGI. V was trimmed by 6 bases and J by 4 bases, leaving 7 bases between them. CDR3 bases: TGTGCCAGCAGGCGTATGTACGAGCAGTACTTC. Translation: CASRRMYEQYF.

DNA for the CDR3: TGTGCCAGCAGCAAATCCCATACGCGGCCTGGAAACACCATATATTTT. Protein: CASSKSHTRPGNTIYF. The V gene is TRBV7-6, the J gene TRBJ1-3, with D hard to call. CDR1 and CDR2 from the germline V gene are SGHVS and FNYEAQ. The CDR3 spans 16 residues. V dropped 5 bases and J dropped 2 bases, with 16 bases sitting between them.

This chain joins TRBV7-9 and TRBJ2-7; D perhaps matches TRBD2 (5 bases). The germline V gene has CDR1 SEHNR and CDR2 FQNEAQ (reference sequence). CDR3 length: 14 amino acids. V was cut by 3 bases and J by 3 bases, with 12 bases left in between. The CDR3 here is CASSLGDQHYEQYF. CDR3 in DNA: TGTGCCAGCAGCTTGGGAGATCAGCACTACGAGCAGTACTTC.

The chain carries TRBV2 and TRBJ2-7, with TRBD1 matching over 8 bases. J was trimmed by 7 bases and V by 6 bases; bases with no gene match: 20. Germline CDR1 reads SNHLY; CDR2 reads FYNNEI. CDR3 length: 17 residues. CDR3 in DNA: TGTGCCAGCAGCGCAGGTCCCCCCGGACAGGGATCAGGGGAGCAGTACTTC. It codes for CASSAGPPGQGSGEQYF.